This T cell receptor beta chain emerged from a study of blood T cells in healthy people across ages. Looking at the study overall: Researchers report that template switching captured about one barcoded beta molecule per two T cells. Study findings and constraints: The long-lived group displayed more naive CD4+ cells, plus higher diversity, than the aged donors did.

For the second PCR, which ran for roughly 7 to 11 cycles, a sample-barcoded 5' primer and a J-beta primer mix were used. One entry per CDR3 protein results from TCRdb running MiXCR on the 5' RACE reads. The sample shows some 920,000 distinct CDR3 sequences, roughly 50% of them seen only once. About this clonotype: What it recognizes is unknown.

V shed 2 bases, J shed 0 bases, and the junction held 9 bases outside the gene matches. The CDR3 contains 17 residues. Germline-derived CDR1 and CDR2 are MGHRA and YSYEKL. The receptor was isolated from a woman aged 55-69 years in good health. V gene TRBV4-1 combines with J gene TRBJ2-7; 8 bases fit TRBD2. The source material was blood. CDR3 sequence reads: CASSQPAGGGSSYEQYF. CDR3 nucleotide sequence: TGCGCCAGCAGCCAACCCGCCGGGGGGGGCAGCTCCTACGAGCAGTACTTC.